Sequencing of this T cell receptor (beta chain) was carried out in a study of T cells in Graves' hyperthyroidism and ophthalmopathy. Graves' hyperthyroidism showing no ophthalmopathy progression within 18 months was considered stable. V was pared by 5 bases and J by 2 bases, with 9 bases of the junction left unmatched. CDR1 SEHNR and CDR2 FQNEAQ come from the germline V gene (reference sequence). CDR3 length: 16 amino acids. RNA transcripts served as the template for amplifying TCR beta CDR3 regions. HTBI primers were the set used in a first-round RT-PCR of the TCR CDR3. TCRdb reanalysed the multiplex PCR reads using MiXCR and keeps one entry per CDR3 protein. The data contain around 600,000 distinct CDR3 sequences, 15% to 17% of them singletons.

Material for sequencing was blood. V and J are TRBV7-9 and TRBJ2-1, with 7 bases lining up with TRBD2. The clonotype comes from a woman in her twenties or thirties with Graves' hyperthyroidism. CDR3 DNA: TGTGCCAGCAGCCGGGCCCTAGCGGCCCCCTACAATGAGCAGTTCTTC. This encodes CASSRALAAPYNEQFF.